This T cell receptor (beta chain) was documented in a study of OX40 agonist ivuxolimab in advanced cancers. A note on this clone: What it binds is unknown.

This CDR3 has 14 residues. V was trimmed by 5 bases and J by 1 base, leaving 11 bases between them. In germline, CDR1 is MNHEY, CDR2 SVGAGI. Sequenced by immunoSEQ multiplex PCR; TCRdb stores in-frame clones only, minus some. Of more than 50,000 clones detected, 84% appear once; the ten largest clones hold roughly 30%. Study findings and constraints: Low normalized T-cell clonal expansion was additionally recorded for some nonresponders.

The genes are TRBV6-5 and TRBJ1-1; D call uncertain. Specimen: CD4+ or CD8+ T cells sorted from blood, collected in a trial of the OX40 agonist ivuxolimab. This TCR was recovered from an adult with an advanced solid tumor such as melanoma, head and neck, liver or kidney cancer. In DNA, the CDR3 is TGTGCCAGCAGTACCCCTTTGGGGAACACTGAAGCTTTCTTT. Translated: CASSTPLGNTEAFF.